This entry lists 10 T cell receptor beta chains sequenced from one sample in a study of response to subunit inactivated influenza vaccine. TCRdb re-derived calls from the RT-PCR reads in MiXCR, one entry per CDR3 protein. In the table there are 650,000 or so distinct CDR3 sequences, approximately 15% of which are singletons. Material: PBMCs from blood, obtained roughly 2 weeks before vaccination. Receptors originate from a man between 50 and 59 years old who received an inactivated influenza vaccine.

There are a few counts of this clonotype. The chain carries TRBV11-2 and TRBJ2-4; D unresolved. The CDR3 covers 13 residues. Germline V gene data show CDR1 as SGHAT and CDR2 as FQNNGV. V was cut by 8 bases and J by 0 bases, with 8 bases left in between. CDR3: CASAELAKNIQYF. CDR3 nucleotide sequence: TGTGCCAGCGCCGAACTAGCCAAAAACATTCAGTACTTC.

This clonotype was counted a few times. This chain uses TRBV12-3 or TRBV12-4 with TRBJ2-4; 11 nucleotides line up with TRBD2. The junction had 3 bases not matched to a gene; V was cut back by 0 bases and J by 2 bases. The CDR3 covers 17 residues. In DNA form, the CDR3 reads TGTGCCAGCAGTTTAGCTAGCGGGGGGGAATCCAAAAACATTCAGTACTTC. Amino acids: CASSLASGGESKNIQYF.

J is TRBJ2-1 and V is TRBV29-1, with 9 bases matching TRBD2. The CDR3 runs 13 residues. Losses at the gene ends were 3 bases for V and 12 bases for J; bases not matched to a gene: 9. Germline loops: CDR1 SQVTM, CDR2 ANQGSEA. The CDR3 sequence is CSVDGTSHGVQFF. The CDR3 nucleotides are TGCAGCGTTGATGGGACTAGCCACGGAGTGCAGTTCTTC.

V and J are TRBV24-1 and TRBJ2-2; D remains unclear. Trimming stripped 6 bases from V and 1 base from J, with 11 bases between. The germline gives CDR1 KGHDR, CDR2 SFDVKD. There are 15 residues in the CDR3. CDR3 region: CATSRQWGNTGELFF. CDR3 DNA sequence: TGTGCCACCAGTCGGCAGTGGGGGAACACCGGGGAGCTGTTTTTT.

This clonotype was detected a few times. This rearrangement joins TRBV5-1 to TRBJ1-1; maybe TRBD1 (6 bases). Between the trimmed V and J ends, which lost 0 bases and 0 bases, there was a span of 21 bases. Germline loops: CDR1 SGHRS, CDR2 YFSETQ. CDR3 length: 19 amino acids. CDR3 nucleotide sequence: TGCGCCAGCAGCTTGGCCCTGGGGACACCCAGCGATATGAACACTGAAGCTTTCTTT. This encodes CASSLALGTPSDMNTEAFF.

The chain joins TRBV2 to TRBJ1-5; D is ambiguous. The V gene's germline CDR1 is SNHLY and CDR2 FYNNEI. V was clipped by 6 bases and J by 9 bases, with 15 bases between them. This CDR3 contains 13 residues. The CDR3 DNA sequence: TGTGCCAGCAGCAAGCACCAGGCCGGGCCCCAGCATTTT. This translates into CASSKHQAGPQHF.

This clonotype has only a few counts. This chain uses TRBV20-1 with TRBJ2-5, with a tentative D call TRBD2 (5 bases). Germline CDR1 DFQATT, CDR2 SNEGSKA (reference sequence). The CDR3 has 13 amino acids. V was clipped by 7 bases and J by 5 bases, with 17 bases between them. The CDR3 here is CSVLFGGSETQYF. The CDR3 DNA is TGCAGTGTCCTATTTGGTGGGAGTGAGACCCAGTACTTC.

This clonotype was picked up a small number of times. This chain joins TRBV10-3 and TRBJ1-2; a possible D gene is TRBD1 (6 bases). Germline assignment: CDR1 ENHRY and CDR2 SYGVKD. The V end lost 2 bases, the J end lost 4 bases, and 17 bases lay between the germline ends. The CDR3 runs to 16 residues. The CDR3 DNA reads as TGTGCCATCAGTGAGATGGGGGGGGCTCATGGCTATGGCTACACCTTC. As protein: CAISEMGGAHGYGYTF.

The CDR3 coding sequence is TGTGCCAGCAGCTTAGAGTGCGGCCCCTACAATGAGCAGTTCTTC. Residues: CASSLECGPYNEQFF. J is TRBJ2-1 and V is TRBV7-2; unclear D gene. Per the germline V gene, CDR1 is SGHTA and CDR2 is FQGNSA. The CDR3 has 15 amino acids. V was shortened by 1 base and J by 2 bases, with 9 bases between the two germline ends. The full variable domain, completed using reference TRBV7-2 and TRBJ2-1, is GAGVSQSPSNKVTEKGKDVELRCDPISGHTALYWYRQSLGQGLEFLIYFQGNSAPDKSGLPSDRFSAERTGGSVSTLTIQRTQQEDSAVYLCASSLECGPYNEQFFGPGTRLTVL.

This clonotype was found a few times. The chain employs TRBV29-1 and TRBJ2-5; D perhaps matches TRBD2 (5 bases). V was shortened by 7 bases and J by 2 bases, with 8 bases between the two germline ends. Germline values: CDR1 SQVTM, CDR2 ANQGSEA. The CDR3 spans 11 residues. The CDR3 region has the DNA TGCAGCGGGAGGATACAAGAGACCCAGTACTTC. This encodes CSGRIQETQYF.